The clone carrying this T cell receptor (beta chain) has more than one count but fewer than ten. Its antigen remains unknown. One entry per CDR3 protein results from TCRdb running MiXCR on the 5' RACE reads. Here the sample spans hundreds of thousands of distinct CDR3 sequences, around 14% being singletons. The data originate from a study of T-cell memory formation after mild COVID-19. Whole-study results and caveats: There were some responding clones in pre-infection memory, which suggested that cross-reactive memory had joined. From day 15 to 85, contracting clones were balanced between CD4 and CD8, whereas later expanders leaned toward CD4+.

This CDR3 region has 13 residues. Between the trimmed V and J ends, which lost 11 bases and 3 bases, there was a span of 14 bases. The J gene is TRBJ2-1, the V gene TRBV12-3 or TRBV12-4; D unclear. The material sequenced was PBMCs or a T cell subset sorted from them (not recorded which). This sequence was found in a man younger than 35 who had mild COVID-19 (a few samples of this study predate the infection). Cell type and time point are not known. The CDR3 nucleotides read TGTGCCGGCCTCCCGAGACTCTACAATGAGCAGTTCTTC. Encoded protein: CAGLPRLYNEQFF.